The 19 T cell receptor beta chains below were found in one sample sequenced in a study of cytomegalovirus exposure and HLA in healthy donors. Amplification used 60 Vbeta primers and 13 Jbeta primers. Sequencing was performed with immunoSEQ multiplex PCR; in TCRdb, only in-frame clones are kept and a portion is missing. The sample records 150,000 or so clones, 80% to 90% being singletons. Source material: PBMCs. The receptors shown here come from a woman between 18 and 30 years old in good health and CMV-seronegative.

The chain recombines TRBV7-8 with TRBJ1-6; D might be TRBD1 (5 bases). The V gene lost 4 bases and the J gene lost 5 bases, with 12 bases spanning the gap. This CDR3 has 15 residues. CDR1 SGHVS and CDR2 FQNEAQ come from the germline V gene. The CDR3 spells CASSSTGGNNSPLHF. CDR3 DNA: TGTGCCAGCAGCTCCACAGGAGGGAATAATTCACCCCTCCACTTT. Based on the CDR3 plus reference TRBV7-8 and TRBJ1-6, the full variable domain is GAGVSQSPRYKVAKRGQDVALRCDPISGHVSLFWYQQALGQGPEFLTYFQNEAQLDKSGLPSDRFFAERPEGSVSTLKIQRTQQEDSAVYLCASSSTGGNNSPLHFGNGTRLTVT.

The chain carries TRBV4-1 and TRBJ2-7; 9 positions match TRBD1. The V gene end was trimmed by 6 bases and the J gene end by 3 bases; junction bases not matched to a gene: 6. The length of the CDR3 is 14 residues. Germline lookup yields CDR1 MGHRA and CDR2 YSYEKL. For the CDR3, the DNA is TGCGCCAGCAGACCCGGGACAGGGCACTACGAGCAGTACTTC. This translates into CASRPGTGHYEQYF.

The chain links TRBV5-6 to TRBJ1-2; D unresolved. Germline V gene data show CDR1 as SGHDT and CDR2 as YYEEEE. V lost 1 base and J 3 bases, leaving 10 bases between the germline ends. CDR3 size: 14 residues. CDR3 nucleotides: TGTGCCAGCAGCTTGCGAGGGTCTGACTATGGCTACACCTTC. It yields the protein CASSLRGSDYGYTF.

DNA for the CDR3: TGCGCCAGCAGCTTGGCACTCCGCCCGTCACTTAGATCACCCGACACTGAAGCTTTCTTT. It codes for CASSLALRPSLRSPDTEAFF. This chain connects TRBV5-1 to TRBJ1-1, with no clear D. The ends were cut back, 0 bases at V and 3 bases at J, with 27 bases in the middle. This CDR3 region has 20 residues. Germline CDR1 and CDR2: SGHRS and YFSETQ.

J is TRBJ2-3 and V is TRBV5-1; D unresolved. V lost 4 bases, J lost 6 bases, and 15 bases lay in between. The CDR3 contains 14 residues. Germline CDR1 and CDR2: SGHRS and YFSETQ. The DNA for the CDR3 is TGCGCCAGCAGCGGAACCAAAAGCGAGGATACGCAGTATTTT. Amino acid sequence: CASSGTKSEDTQYF.

The V and J genes are TRBV4-3 and TRBJ2-3; perhaps TRBD2 as D (6 bases). The germline V gene has CDR1 LGHNA and CDR2 YSLEER. Trimming left V 0 bases short and J 1 base short, with 11 bases between. The CDR3 extends over 16 amino acids. The CDR3 DNA sequence: TGCGCCAGCAGCCAAGATTGGGGAGGCGGCACAGATACGCAGTATTTT. Amino acids: CASSQDWGGGTDTQYF.

The chain is built from TRBV19 and TRBJ1-1; unclear D gene. The germline V gene encodes CDR1 LNHDA and CDR2 SQIVND (reference sequence). This CDR3 spans 14 amino acids. V lost 7 bases and J 1 base, leaving 13 bases between the germline ends. The CDR3 sequence: CASTPDWTNTEAFF. The CDR3 DNA follows: TGTGCCAGTACCCCGGACTGGACGAACACTGAAGCTTTCTTT.

V and J are TRBV28 and TRBJ1-2; 7 nucleotides align to TRBD1. V trimming: 6 bases; J trimming: 4 bases; junction bases outside the gene matches: 5. Germline CDR1 reads MDHEN; CDR2 reads SYDVKM. This CDR3 is 13 amino acids long. Here the CDR3 DNA reads TGTGCCAGCAGGAGAGGGACAGTCTATGGCTACACCTTC. Encoded protein: CASRRGTVYGYTF.

This clone has a single count. The chain links TRBV6-1 to TRBJ1-5, with 8 bases aligning to TRBD1. The CDR3 extends over 19 amino acids. CDR1 and CDR2 (germline): MNHNS, SASEGT. V lost 0 bases and J lost 5; bases outside the gene matches: 15. CDR3 in DNA: TGTGCCAGCAGTGAAGCGCACCGGACAGGGCGCATAGGGGATCAGCCCCAGCATTTT. As protein: CASSEAHRTGRIGDQPQHF.

V usage is TRBV7-9 and J usage is TRBJ2-5; TRBD2 matches at 10 bases. The CDR3 contains 17 residues. V gave up 3 bases and J gave up 3 bases; unmatched junction bases: 10. Germline assignment: CDR1 SEHNR and CDR2 FQNEAQ (reference sequence). The CDR3 DNA is TGTGCCAGCAGCTTCTCCTTAGCGGGAGGCGGGGAAGAGACCCAGTACTTC. Translated, it gives CASSFSLAGGGEETQYF.

In its sample, this clone was seen a few times. J is TRBJ2-5 and V is TRBV9; 14 positions agree with TRBD2. V gave up 5 bases and J gave up 2 bases; unmatched junction bases: 5. This CDR3 has 16 amino acids. Germline-derived CDR1 and CDR2 are SGDLS and YYNGEE. The CDR3: CASSAGTSGGQETQYF. DNA for the CDR3: TGTGCCAGCAGTGCCGGGACTAGCGGGGGACAAGAGACCCAGTACTTC.

CDR3 protein: CASSRDRVSYGYTF. The CDR3 region has the DNA TGTGCCAGCAGTCGGGACAGGGTGAGCTATGGCTACACCTTC. The genes are TRBV7-9 and TRBJ1-2; 9 bases line up with TRBD1. The CDR3 sequence is 14 residues long. Germline CDR1 is SEHNR and CDR2 is FQNEAQ (reference sequence). Trimming cost V 6 bases and J 4 bases; bases outside gene matches: 6.

This clone was seen only once. The rearrangement links TRBV27 to TRBJ1-1, with D possibly being TRBD1 (5 bases). The CDR3 is 13 residues long. Trimming left V 3 bases short and J 11 bases short, with 16 bases between. The germline V gene encodes CDR1 MNHEY and CDR2 SMNVEV (reference sequence). CDR3 nucleotide sequence: TGTGCCAGCAGTTTCAACAGGCAAACTTACGCTTTCTTT. Translated: CASSFNRQTYAFF.

The J gene is TRBJ1-3, the V gene TRBV6-5; D not certain. This CDR3 region has 12 residues. V was pared by 10 bases and J by 0 bases, with 7 bases between. CDR1 is MNHEY and CDR2 is SVGAGI in the germline V gene. CDR3 loop: CATESSGNTIYF. CDR3 coding DNA: TGTGCCACGGAGTCCTCTGGAAACACCATATATTTT.

The genes are TRBV30 and TRBJ2-3, with 7 bases matching TRBD2. Germline V gives CDR1 GTSNPN, CDR2 SVGIG (reference sequence). V was pared by 3 bases and J by 2 bases, with 5 bases of the junction left unmatched. The CDR3 extends over 14 amino acids. The CDR3 bases are TGTGCCTGGAGGGGGGACTATTACACAGATACGCAGTATTTT. Translated, it gives CAWRGDYYTDTQYF.

The J gene is TRBJ1-2, the V gene TRBV18, with 8 positions matching TRBD1. The V gene end was trimmed by 3 bases and the J gene end by 5 bases; junction bases not matched to a gene: 5. This CDR3 is 14 amino acids long. CDR1 and CDR2 from the germline V gene are KGHSH and LQKENI. The CDR3 here is CASSPVRGPYGYTF. The CDR3 DNA reads as TGTGCCAGCTCACCGGTCAGGGGGCCTTATGGCTACACCTTC.

This clone was recorded only once. The chain employs TRBV7-8 and TRBJ2-7; 8 nucleotides align to TRBD1. CDR3 length equals 15 residues. Losses at the gene ends were 2 bases for V and 3 bases for J; bases not matched to a gene: 6. The V gene's germline CDR1 is SGHVS and CDR2 FQNEAQ. The CDR3 sequence: CASSLTGGSLYEQYF. CDR3 DNA sequence: TGTGCCAGCAGCTTAACAGGGGGAAGTCTCTACGAGCAGTACTTC.

Details on this clone: As the CDR3 is not closed by the conserved phenylalanine or tryptophan, this likely results from a read error. In DNA, the CDR3 is TGCGCCAGCAGCAGGGACAGGGAGGATGGCTACACCCTC. Its translation is CASSRDREDGYTL. This sequence joins TRBV10-1 and TRBJ1-2; 9 bases align to TRBD1. The CDR3 contains 13 residues. CDR1 is WNHNN and CDR2 is SYGVQD in the germline V gene (reference sequence). Germline trimming cut 6 bases from V and 6 bases from J; bases unmatched to any gene: 5.

V usage is TRBV19 and J usage is TRBJ2-5; 9 positions match TRBD2. Germline lookup yields CDR1 LNHDA and CDR2 SQIVND (reference sequence). The trim removed 6 bases at V and 2 bases at J, leaving 1 base unmatched. The CDR3 runs 13 residues. In DNA form, the CDR3 reads TGTGCCAGTAGGCTAGCGGGACAAGAGACCCAGTACTTC. Its protein product is CASRLAGQETQYF.